The rows below give T cell receptor beta chains drawn from one sample of a study of graft-versus-host responses after intestinal transplantation. The protocol was immunoSEQ multiplex PCR, while the TCRdb copy is restricted to in-frame clones and leaves out a portion. The table lists tens of thousands of clones, 90% to 95% of them singletons. The specimen comprised PBMCs, sampled 16 days after intestinal transplant. Source of these receptors: a human patient who received an intestinal transplant, so some T cells may come from the graft donor. Each CDR3 is given without its conserved first and last residue. A D gene is named only where the DNA matches it firmly.

TRBD2	TRBV19	TRBJ2-2	ATRTSGGNTGELF
NA	TRBV2	TRBJ2-1	ASILTASSYNEQF
NA	TRBV6-5	TRBJ1-5	ASSYGGSNQPQH
NA	TRBV29-1	TRBJ1-2	SVRDTLDYGYT
TRBD1	TRBV30	TRBJ1-2	AWFSDRQGDYGYT
NA	TRBV5-1	TRBJ2-1	ASSLARNEQF
NA	TRBV27	TRBJ2-1	ASSPSPFRDPYNEQF
TRBD2	TRBV18	TRBJ2-3	ASGRESTATQY
TRBD2	TRBV27	TRBJ2-1	ASSSPGTSGSSQF
NA	TRBV29-1	TRBJ2-3	SVEVAAVSSTDTQY
NA	TRBV11-2	TRBJ1-1	ASSFFFPQGEFGEAF
TRBD2	TRBV4-1	TRBJ2-7	ASSPSLAGGTYEQY
NA	TRBV7-9	TRBJ2-1	ASSLEGGKGQF
NA	TRBV7-3	TRBJ1-1	ASSLSPYGSRITEAF
TRBD2	TRBV30	TRBJ2-1	AWSSLAGVNEQF
TRBD2	TRBV7-8	TRBJ2-2	ASSLWGASGSTGELF
TRBD1	TRBV19	TRBJ1-6	ASSAGTGYTPLH
NA	TRBV19	TRBJ2-6	ASSVAGANVLT
NA	TRBV28	TRBJ1-6	ASSLIQRPLH
NA	TRBV15	TRBJ2-5	ATSRGGGRDEETQY